Described below is a single T cell receptor (beta chain) sequence and its context. This specimen belongs to a study of blood T cell repertoires in COVID-19. Study-level information: Sites across the United States, Italy and Spain contributed samples from acute and convalescent COVID-19. The cDNA or gDNA used as material had been derived from T cells, B-cell-depleted T cells, or PBMCs.

Germline V lookup: CDR1 SGHTA, CDR2 FQGNSA. The CDR3 runs to 13 residues. The V end lost 5 bases, the J end lost 5 bases, and 10 bases lay between the germline ends. As processed by the authors: Scientists estimated how many nucleated cells there were by amplifying reference gene primers. Repertoires were generated with immunoSEQ multiplex PCR, while TCRdb's copy carries only in-frame clones and drops some. D and trimming were read from the DNA, whereas the V and J calls and clone size are those reported in that table. Among 50,000 to 75,000 clones listed, 90% to 95% were seen once. The chain links TRBV7-2 to TRBJ2-1; the D gene is possibly TRBD2 (5 bases). The source of this sequence is a human donor in a cohort sampled during active COVID-19. Sequenced material: peripheral blood. In nucleotides, the CDR3 is TGTGCCAGCAGCCCGCCGACTAACAATGAGCAGTTCTTC. This codes for CASSPPTNNEQFF.